These T cell receptor beta chains were read from a single sample in a study of metastatic and nonmetastatic thyroid tumors. TCRdb re-processed the PCR reads through MiXCR. The sample holds about 13,000 clones, around 28% seen once. The sample consisted of tumor tissue. All receptors come from a female donor with papillary thyroid cancer or a benign thyroid nodule (not recorded which). Some clones in this sample may be carry-over from other donors' samples. The CDR3 runs from the conserved cysteine through the conserved F or W. D genes are given only for firm matches. The size entry is marked missing in some rows and otherwise reads once, few, many or a size class.

j_call,d_call,v_call,clone_size,cdr3_nt,cdr3_aa
TRBJ1-1,NA,TRBV20-1,NA,TGCAGGGTTGACACCAACACTGAAGCTTTCTTT,CRVDTNTEAFF
TRBJ1-1,NA,TRBV11-2,many,TGTGCCAGCAGTCAACAGGGGAACACTGAAGCTTTCTTT,CASSQQGNTEAFF
TRBJ1-1,NA,TRBV20-1,few,TGCAGTGCTAGACGGGGGTATCTCAACACTGAAGCTTTCTTT,CSARRGYLNTEAFF
TRBJ2-7,NA,TRBV18,NA,TGTGCCAGCTCACAACTACCGGGACCGGGTAACTACGAGCAGTACTTC,CASSQLPGPGNYEQYF
TRBJ2-1,NA,TRBV15,few,TGTGCCACCAGCAGTCCGGAGGTCCTCGATGAGCAGTTCTTC,CATSSPEVLDEQFF
TRBJ2-2,TRBD1,TRBV24-1,medium-sized,TGTGCCACCACGCCAGGGGGCTCCACCACCGGGGAGCTGTTTTTT,CATTPGGSTTGELFF
TRBJ2-7,TRBD2,TRBV20-1,medium-sized,TGCAGTGCCCCGGGTAGCGGGACTCGCGAGCAGTACTTC,CSAPGSGTREQYF
TRBJ2-5,NA,TRBV15,many,TGTGCCACCAGCAAAGCCCCGGGACCCCCCCAAGAGACCCAGTACTTC,CATSKAPGPPQETQYF
TRBJ2-1,NA,TRBV20-1,NA,TGCAGTGCTAGATTGCCTAGCGCTGCTTTATATGAGCAGTTCTTC,CSARLPSAALYEQFF
TRBJ2-1,TRBD2,TRBV5-1,NA,TGCGCCAGCAGCCAGGGACTAGCGGGAAGTAATGAGCAGTTCTTC,CASSQGLAGSNEQFF
TRBJ1-1,NA,TRBV19,few,TGTGCCAGTAGTATGAACACGGGTGGCACTGAAGCTTTCTTT,CASSMNTGGTEAFF
TRBJ1-2,NA,TRBV4-1,NA,TGCGCCAGCAGCCAAGGGGCTCGAAAGTCCCCTAACTATGGCTACACCTTC,CASSQGARKSPNYGYTF
TRBJ2-7,TRBD1,TRBV19,few,TGTGCCAGTAGTATAACGGGACAGGGGTCCAGCGAGCAGTACTTC,CASSITGQGSSEQYF
TRBJ2-1,TRBD2,TRBV18,many,TGTGCCAGCTCACCAGGGCGGGAGGGCCAGCAGTTCTTC,CASSPGREGQQFF
TRBJ2-1,TRBD1,TRBV15,medium-sized,TGTGCCACCAGCAGAGTTGCCGGGACAGGGGGCGGGGATGAGCAGTTCTTC,CATSRVAGTGGGDEQFF
TRBJ1-5,NA,TRBV6-1,few,TGTGCCAGCAGTGAAGCGCGGTGGCCCCAGCATTTT,CASSEARWPQHF
TRBJ2-3,TRBD2,TRBV6-1,medium-sized,TGTGCCAGCAGTGAATCTAGCGGGGGGGCAGATACGCAGTATTTT,CASSESSGGADTQYF
TRBJ2-7,TRBD2,TRBV28,NA,TGTGCCAGCAGTCCCCGACTAGCGGGGATGTACGAGCAGTACTTC,CASSPRLAGMYEQYF
TRBJ2-3,TRBD2,TRBV11-2,medium-sized,TGTGCCAGCAGCCCTCAAACGGGAGGAGTCAGCACAGATACGCAGTATTTT,CASSPQTGGVSTDTQYF
TRBJ2-1,NA,TRBV6-1,NA,TGTGCCAGCAGAATCCCGATGGGATACAATGAGCAGTTCTTC,CASRIPMGYNEQFF